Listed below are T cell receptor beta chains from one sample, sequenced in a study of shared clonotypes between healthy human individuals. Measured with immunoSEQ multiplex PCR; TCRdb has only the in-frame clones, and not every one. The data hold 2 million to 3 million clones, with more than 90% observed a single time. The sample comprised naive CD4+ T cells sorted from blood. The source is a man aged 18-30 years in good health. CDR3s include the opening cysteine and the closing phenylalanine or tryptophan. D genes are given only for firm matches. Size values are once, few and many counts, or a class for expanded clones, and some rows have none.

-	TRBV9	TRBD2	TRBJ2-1	CASSVEGSGSSYNEQFF	TGTGCCAGCAGCGTAGAGGGTAGCGGGTCTTCCTACAATGAGCAGTTCTTC
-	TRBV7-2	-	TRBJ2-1	CASSPQVRNEQFF	TGTGCCAGCAGCCCCCAGGTCCGCAATGAGCAGTTCTTC
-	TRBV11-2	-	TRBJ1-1	CASSLTAMGTEAFF	TGTGCCAGCAGCTTGACAGCCATGGGCACTGAAGCTTTCTTT
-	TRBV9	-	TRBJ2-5	CASSVGGAWVNQETQYF	TGTGCCAGCAGCGTAGGGGGGGCGTGGGTCAACCAAGAGACCCAGTACTTC
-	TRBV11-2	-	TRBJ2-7	CASSLGLGLQYF	TGTGCCAGCAGCTTAGGACTAGGCCTGCAGTACTTC
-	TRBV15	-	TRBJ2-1	CATSRRPYNEQFF	TGTGCCACCAGTCGGCGGCCATACAATGAGCAGTTCTTC
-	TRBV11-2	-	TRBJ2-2	CASSSERITGELFF	TGTGCCAGCAGCTCCGAAAGGATCACCGGGGAGCTGTTTTTT
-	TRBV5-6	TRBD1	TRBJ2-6	CASRKLQGATGANVLTF	TGTGCCAGCAGGAAATTACAGGGGGCGACTGGGGCCAACGTCCTGACTTTC
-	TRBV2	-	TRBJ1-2	CASSQDSFWGYTF	TGTGCCAGCAGTCAAGACAGCTTCTGGGGCTACACCTTC
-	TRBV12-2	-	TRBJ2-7	CASRFGHLFGYSSHEQYF	TGTGCAAGTCGCTTCGGACACCTTTTTGGTTATAGTAGTCACGAGCAGTACTTC
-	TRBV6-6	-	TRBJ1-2	CASRRINYGYTF	TGTGCCAGCAGGAGGATTAACTATGGCTACACCTTC
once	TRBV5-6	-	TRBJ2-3	CASSLVGSTDTQYF	TGTGCCAGCAGCTTGGTTGGGAGCACAGATACGCAGTATTTT
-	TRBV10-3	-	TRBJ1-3	CAISGPGTLGNTIYF	TGTGCCATCAGTGGTCCCGGAACGCTCGGAAACACCATATATTTT
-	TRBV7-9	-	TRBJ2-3	CASSSSGPGDTQYF	TGTGCCAGCAGCAGCAGCGGTCCTGGGGATACGCAGTATTTT
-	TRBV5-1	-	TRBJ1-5	CASSPRGEMGQPQHF	TGCGCCAGCAGTCCCCGGGGGGAGATGGGTCAGCCCCAGCATTTT
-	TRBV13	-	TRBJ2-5	CASSPRHGETQYF	TGTGCCAGCAGCCCCAGGCATGGAGAGACCCAGTACTTC
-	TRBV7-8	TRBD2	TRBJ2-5	CASSSPERELTQYF	TGTGCCAGCAGCTCCCCTGAGCGGGAGTTGACCCAGTACTTC
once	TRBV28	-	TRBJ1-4	CASSSPGSGLEKLFF	TGTGCCAGCAGTTCCCCGGGGAGCGGACTTGAAAAACTGTTTTTT
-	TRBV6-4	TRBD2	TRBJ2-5	CATKGCRRGGRVETQYF	TGTGCCACCAAGGGGTGTCGGCGGGGGGGCCGGGTAGAGACCCAGTACTTC
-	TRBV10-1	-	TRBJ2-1	CASSELLGGEQFF	TGCGCCAGCAGTGAGCTTCTGGGGGGTGAGCAGTTCTTC
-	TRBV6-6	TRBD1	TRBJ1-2	CASSKDRVDGYTF	TGTGCCAGCAGCAAGGACAGGGTGGATGGCTACACCTTC
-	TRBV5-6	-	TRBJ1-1	CASSLRRTSNTEAFF	TGTGCCAGCAGCTTGAGGCGGACTTCGAACACTGAAGCTTTCTTT
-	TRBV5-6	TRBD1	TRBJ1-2	CASSNDGQGERKANYGYTF	TGTGCCAGCAGCAACGATGGACAGGGGGAAAGAAAGGCTAACTATGGCTACACCTTC
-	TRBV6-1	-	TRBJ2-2	CASKPPANTGELFF	TGTGCCAGCAAGCCACCCGCGAACACCGGGGAGCTGTTTTTT
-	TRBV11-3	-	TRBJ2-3	CASSPFVGPRADTQYF	TGTGCCAGCAGCCCATTCGTTGGCCCTAGAGCGGATACGCAGTATTTT
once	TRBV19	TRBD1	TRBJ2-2	CASSAWTGLPRGELFF	TGTGCCAGTAGTGCCTGGACAGGACTCCCACGGGGGGAGCTGTTTTTT
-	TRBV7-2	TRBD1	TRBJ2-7	CASSRPRQGFYEQYF	TGTGCCAGCAGCCGGCCCAGACAGGGGTTCTACGAGCAGTACTTC
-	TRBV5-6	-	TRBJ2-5	CASSLSGETQYF	TGTGCCAGCAGCTTGTCAGGGGAGACCCAGTACTTC
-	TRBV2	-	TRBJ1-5	CASSENSGGRGQPQHF	TGTGCCAGCAGTGAAAATTCGGGGGGGCGAGGACAGCCCCAGCATTTT
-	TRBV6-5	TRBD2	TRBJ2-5	CASSYGGGSGQETQYF	TGTGCCAGCAGTTACGGGGGTGGTAGCGGGCAAGAGACCCAGTACTTC
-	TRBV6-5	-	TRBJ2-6	CASSYSSSGANVLTF	TGTGCCAGCAGTTACAGCAGCTCTGGGGCCAACGTCCTGACTTTC
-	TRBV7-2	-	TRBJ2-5	CASSLGPGQWETQYF	TGTGCCAGCAGCTTAGGGCCGGGCCAGTGGGAGACCCAGTACTTC
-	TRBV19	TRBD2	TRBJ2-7	CASSTGTTYEQYF	TGTGCCAGTAGCACCGGGACTACCTACGAGCAGTACTTC
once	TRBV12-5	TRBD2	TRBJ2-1	CASGTATSESYNEQFF	TGTGCTAGTGGTACCGCGACTAGCGAATCCTACAATGAGCAGTTCTTC
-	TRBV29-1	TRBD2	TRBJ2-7	CSVAVSGRKSYEQYF	TGCAGCGTCGCGGTTAGCGGGCGGAAGTCCTACGAGCAGTACTTC
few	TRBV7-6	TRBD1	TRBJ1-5	CASSRRDRVPQHF	TGTGCCAGCAGCCGCCGGGACAGGGTTCCCCAGCATTTT
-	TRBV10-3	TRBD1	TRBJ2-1	CAISSPGQGGHEQFF	TGTGCCATCAGCTCCCCGGGACAGGGGGGTCATGAGCAGTTCTTC
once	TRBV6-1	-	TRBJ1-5	CASSEGQPTVQPQHF	TGTGCCAGCAGTGAAGGACAGCCAACCGTGCAGCCCCAGCATTTT
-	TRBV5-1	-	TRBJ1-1	CASTVGGMNTEAFF	TGCGCCAGCACCGTGGGGGGGATGAACACTGAAGCTTTCTTT
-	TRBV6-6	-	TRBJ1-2	CASSWGRGYGYTF	TGTGCCAGCAGTTGGGGCAGGGGCTATGGCTACACCTTC
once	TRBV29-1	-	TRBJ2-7	CSVSGTSFYEQYF	TGCAGCGTTTCCGGGACCTCATTCTACGAGCAGTACTTC
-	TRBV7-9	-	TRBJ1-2	CASSLGGPGGYTF	TGTGCCAGCAGCTTAGGAGGGCCCGGCGGCTACACCTTC
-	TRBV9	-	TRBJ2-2	CASSVGLNTGELFF	TGTGCCAGCAGCGTCGGACTTAACACCGGGGAGCTGTTTTTT
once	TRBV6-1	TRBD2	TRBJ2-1	CATTRAGAYNEQFF	TGTGCCACCACACGAGCGGGGGCCTACAATGAGCAGTTCTTC
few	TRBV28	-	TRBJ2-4	CASSLRFGSGENIQYF	TGTGCCAGCAGTTTGAGGTTTGGCAGTGGGGAAAACATTCAGTACTTC